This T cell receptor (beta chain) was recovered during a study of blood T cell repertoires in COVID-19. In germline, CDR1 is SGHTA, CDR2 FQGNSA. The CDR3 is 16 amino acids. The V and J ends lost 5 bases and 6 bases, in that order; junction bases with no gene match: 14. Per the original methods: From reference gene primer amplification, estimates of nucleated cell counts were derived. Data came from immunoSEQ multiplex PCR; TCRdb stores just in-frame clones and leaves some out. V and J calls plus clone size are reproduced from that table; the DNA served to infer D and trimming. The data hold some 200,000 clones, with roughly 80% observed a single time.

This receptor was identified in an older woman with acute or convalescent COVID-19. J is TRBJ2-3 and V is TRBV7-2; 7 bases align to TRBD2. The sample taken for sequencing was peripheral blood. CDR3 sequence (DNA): TGTGCCAGCAGCCCGCTCTGGGACTACACGGGGGATACGCAGTATTTT. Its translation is CASSPLWDYTGDTQYF.